This T cell receptor beta chain was profiled in a study of identical twins. Whole-study findings and limits: Insertions were fewer in abundant cord blood beta clonotypes, whereas memory repertoires showed none of this pattern. Within twin pairs, the out-of-frame alpha sequences they shared showed excess low generation probability.

From germline, CDR1 is DFQATT and CDR2 SNEGSKA (reference sequence). The ends lost 2 bases at V and 3 bases at J; junction bases unmatched: 10. The CDR3 extends over 17 amino acids. MiXCR, applied by TCRdb to the 5' RACE reads, yields one record per CDR3 protein. The data show around 690,000 distinct CDR3 sequences, with around 20% seen just once and approximately 4.3% held by the top ten. To note about this clonotype: Its antigen is currently unknown.

These same data were also listed under a study on T cells expressing NK-cell markers. As reported in that work: Sorted CD3+CD56-NKG2C+, CD3+CD56+NKG2C- and CD3+CD56+NKG2C+ T cells were the source of the TCR beta repertoires. CD8+ T cells in 5 or 6 donors included dominant NKG2C+ clonotypes at about 1.0-7.0%.

Sequenced sample: PBMCs. The chain employs TRBV20-1 and TRBJ2-3, with 11 nucleotides matching TRBD2. The receptor's source is a woman between 18 and 30 years old in good health. The CDR3: CSARPRPGLAVTDTQYF. The CDR3, as DNA: TGCAGTGCTAGACCGCGACCGGGACTAGCGGTTACAGATACGCAGTATTTT.